This T cell receptor beta chain emerged from a study of T cells in Graves' hyperthyroidism and ophthalmopathy (dated by TCRdb to the late 2010s). Concerning the study at large: Peripheral blood samples were taken at the time of initial diagnosis, prior to any treatment. For training and testing, the 100 or so patients in the discovery cohort were randomly divided in a 7:3 ratio. An independent validation cohort of around 19 hyperthyroidism patients and roughly 16 patients who later progressed to ophthalmopathy tested prospective prediction of ophthalmopathy. To identify TCR V-J signatures that set the groups apart, the researchers used a discovery cohort of about a hundred patients, made up of some 41 with Graves' ophthalmopathy and 57 with stable Graves' hyperthyroidism. In roughly six Graves' hyperthyroidism patients, the study also compared T-cell repertoires from thyroid tissue with T-cell repertoires from blood. Following sampling, methimazole starting at 30 mg daily was given to hyperthyroidism patients, and high-dose intravenous methylprednisolone was given to ophthalmopathy patients. TCR Vbeta CDR3 sequencing of approximately 140 peripheral blood samples (approximately 44 ophthalmopathy, 75 to 80 hyperthyroidism and 17 progressor patients) is reported in the paper.

Broader findings and caveats from the paper: Most expanded thyroid clonotypes (frequency above 0.001) were also found in blood, which suggests that blood repertoires may mirror thyroid immune responses. In validation, the model predicted progression to ophthalmopathy with 65% to 71% sensitivity and approximately 72% specificity, a median of around 6.6 months before onset. Sample size was not statistically predetermined, and blinding of investigators to group allocation was not performed. In cross-validation, a model built on a 13 V-J signature told ophthalmopathy apart from stable hyperthyroidism with just under 90% sensitivity and about 81% specificity, and in testing the same model reached 80%/75%.

Moderately to severely active disease, a Clinical Activity Score of at least 3, a NOSPECS grade of at least 4, and a duration under 3 months were present in ophthalmopathy patients. Exclusion was applied to patients with uncontrolled infections, other autoimmune diseases, pregnancy or lactation. Clinical symptoms, serum thyroxine and TRAb, thyroid ultrasound, and orbital computed tomography formed the basis for the diagnoses. PBMCs were isolated from 7.5 to 10 ml of fresh peripheral blood by Ficoll-Paque density gradient centrifugation. Total RNA was extracted with Trizol reagent, and quality was checked on an Agilent 2100 Bioanalyzer. This clonotype was picked up many times. There is no known antigen for this receptor. Base quality data are lacking; no much larger clone is found one base away. TCR beta CDR3 regions were amplified from RNA transcripts. The first round of RT-PCR for the TCR CDR3 was performed with the HTBI primer set and the Qiagen OneStep RT-PCR kit. Libraries were constructed in a second round of multiplex PCR, after which size selection and purification were carried out. Sequencing of the libraries was done on an Illumina HiSeq2000 using paired-end 100 bp reads. For the original study's pipeline: Raw data were processed with SOAPnuke, discarding reads with adapters, uncalled bases, mean Phred below 15, or no exact constant-primer or identifier match. High-quality paired reads were merged using COPE v1.2.5, and each unique nucleotide sequence was defined as a clonotype. MiTCR v1.1 was used to align clonotypes to the IMGT TRBV, TRBD and TRBJ reference segments. Only V-J combinations with frequency above 0.0001, covering about 99% of repertoires, were analysed. The TCS score was defined as the ratio of F50 (clonal expansion) to E x V (chaos), calculated using BLOSUM62-based TCRdist between CDR3 peptides within each V-J. Welch's t-statistics and random forest reduced around 520 V-J features to some 14, which were used in a naive Bayes classifier (R e1071). In-frame beta chains were kept once TCRdb had trimmed the public reads at Q25 with fastp and called clones with MiXCR. Each entry is one CDR3 protein sequence, shown with its most common DNA and genes. For this entry, the V and J calls and clone size follow TCRdb and not the study's own pipeline. In all, the sample holds about half a million distinct CDR3 sequences, and around a fifth of those were seen once. Clones ranked in the top ten supply under 55% of the sample.

Taken from the germline V gene, the CDR1 and CDR2 loops are SNHLY and FYNNEI. Its CDR3 holds 15 amino acids, cysteine through phenylalanine. The read is trimmed to its CDR3 DNA, 45 bases read in frame from base 1. V lost 4 bases and J lost 3 bases, and the count of bases not matched to a germline gene is 2. Source material: blood. The rearranged chain carries TRBV2 and TRBJ2-2; TRBD2 matches 10 bases in the middle. This clonotype originated in a woman between 65 and 79 years old with Graves' ophthalmopathy. The CDR3 reads as follows: CASSATSGYTGELFF. In nucleotides, the sequence is TGTGCCAGCAGTGCGACTAGCGGGTACACCGGGGAGCTGTTTTTT.